This is a list of T cell receptor beta chains from one sample in a study of T-cell memory formation after mild COVID-19. TCRdb itself ran the 5' RACE reads through MiXCR, one entry per CDR3 protein. The sample has approximately 340,000 distinct CDR3 sequences; around 13% are singletons. Sequences were obtained from PBMCs or a T cell subset sorted from them (not recorded which). These receptors were collected from a young man who had mild COVID-19 (a few samples of this study predate the infection). Cell type and time point are not known. CDR3s include the opening cysteine and the closing phenylalanine or tryptophan. A D gene is named only where the DNA matches it firmly. Part of the rows lack a size; the others show once, few, many or a class for expanded clones.

D gene	V gene	clone size	J gene	CDR3 protein	CDR3 DNA
NA	TRBV7-2	few	TRBJ1-1	CASSRQDNTEAFF	TGTGCCAGCAGCAGACAGGACAACACTGAAGCTTTCTTT
NA	TRBV10-3	NA	TRBJ2-1	CAISEQAGINEQFF	TGTGCCATCAGTGAGCAGGCTGGAATCAATGAGCAGTTCTTC
NA	TRBV29-1	many	TRBJ2-3	CSVEFPTTYF	TGCAGCGTTGAGTTCCCGACCACTTATTTT
NA	TRBV20-1	many	TRBJ1-2	CSASTGLADGYTF	TGCAGTGCATCCACAGGGTTGGCGGATGGCTACACCTTC
NA	TRBV10-2	many	TRBJ2-3	CASSELEFTQYF	TGCGCCAGCAGTGAGTTGGAGTTTACGCAGTATTTT
NA	TRBV6-1	NA	TRBJ2-7	CASSEVGQGGEQYF	TGTGCCAGCAGTGAAGTTGGGCAGGGGGGCGAGCAGTACTTC
NA	TRBV20-1	NA	TRBJ1-1	CSAGGINTEAFF	TGCAGTGCTGGAGGGATTAACACTGAAGCTTTCTTT
TRBD1	TRBV5-1	NA	TRBJ2-1	CASSSTGGPYAEQFF	TGCGCCAGCAGCTCTACAGGGGGTCCGTATGCTGAGCAGTTCTTC
TRBD1	TRBV2	NA	TRBJ1-5	CASTLGQGAQPQHF	TGTGCCAGCACCCTGGGACAGGGCGCTCAGCCCCAGCATTTT
NA	TRBV12-3/TRBV12-4	NA	TRBJ2-1	CASRTRWGPEQFF	TGTGCCAGCAGGACTAGGTGGGGGCCGGAGCAGTTCTTC
TRBD1	TRBV25-1	NA	TRBJ1-4	CASSEDRRNEKLFF	TGTGCCAGCAGTGAGGACAGGCGGAATGAAAAACTGTTTTTT
NA	TRBV30	NA	TRBJ1-5	CAWSRGAGNQPQHF	TGTGCCTGGAGTCGGGGGGCAGGGAATCAGCCCCAGCATTTT
NA	TRBV20-1	NA	TRBJ2-3	CSAMRGRLESTDTQYF	TGCAGTGCTATGAGAGGGCGGCTAGAGAGCACAGATACGCAGTATTTT
TRBD2	TRBV20-1	few	TRBJ2-1	CSADPTSGENNEQFF	TGCAGTGCTGACCCTACTAGCGGGGAGAACAATGAGCAGTTCTTC